This T cell receptor (beta chain) was identified in a study of identical twins (dated by TCRdb to 2015 to 2016). Context from the whole study: To test whether fetal clonotypes persist, this study deep-sequenced TCR alpha and beta repertoires from monozygotic twins, from unrelated adults of various ages, and from cord blood. To rule out contamination, replicate twin experiments were performed at different times with different library preparation protocols.

A few counts support this clonotype. Its target antigen remains unknown. No much larger clone is present one base from it, and per-base qualities are unavailable. Here is what the overall study found, with its caveats: Zero-insertion analyses could be partly confounded by invariant T cells such as MAIT and iNKT, although diverse VJ usage argued against such confounding for most clonotypes. Recombination models systematically underestimated out-of-frame TCR alpha sharing in monozygotic twins but agreed with sharing between unrelated individuals. Excess twin sharing in beta out-of-frame sequences was weaker because fewer shared sequences lowered the signal-to-noise ratio. Because the same donors could not be followed over many years, the conclusions depended on cross-sectional statistical analysis. Compared with coincidental sharing between unrelated individuals, out-of-frame TCR alpha sequences shared between twins had an excess of sequences with low generation probability. Abundant cord blood beta clonotypes had fewer insertions, young adult naive repertoires showed a similar but weaker trend, and memory repertoires showed no such trend.

CDR3 length: 15 amino acids, cysteine to phenylalanine. Just the 45-base CDR3 DNA is kept, in frame starting at base 1. Trimming at the junction amounts to 2 bases on V and 2 bases on J, and the germline ends lie 11 bases apart. Looking up the germline V gene yields CDR1 SGHVS and CDR2 FQNEAQ. All donors were healthy Caucasians. Three pairs of female monozygotic twins, all aged about 18 to 29 years, made up the twin cohort. Positive isolation kits from Invitrogen were used to isolate the CD4+ and CD8+ T cell populations. The library came from 5' RACE. The sequencer listed for this sample is Illumina HiSeq 2000. A universal primer binding site was introduced by template switching, and a unique molecular identifier was present in the final cDNA, enabling accurate counting of TCR cDNA molecules. Specific primers in the conserved constant-segment region were used to synthesize first-strand cDNA for the TCR alpha and beta chains. To control for contamination, every cDNA library was double barcoded, receiving both a SMART-Mk sample barcode and Illumina barcodes. TruSeq adapter sequences and Illumina sample barcodes were added in two successive PCR steps. The Illumina HiSeq platform was used with custom primers to sequence TCR alpha and beta cDNA libraries. The authors processed their data as follows. Unique molecular identifiers were extracted from raw reads with MiGEC, and CDR3 positions were determined with MiXCR. For each individual, recombination models were inferred using an EM algorithm with the repgenHMM and IGoR tools. Shared clonotype analysis was performed with the tcR package in R, normalizing sharing by the product of cloneset sizes. To study raw recombination free of thymic and clonal selection effects, out-of-frame nonproductive sequences were analyzed. TCRdb passed the public sequencing reads through fastp at Q25 and MiXCR, retaining productive beta sequences. Each record represents a unique CDR3 protein, reported with the most common genes and DNA among its rows. TCRdb's processing, not the authors' own work, is the source of the V and J calls. The sample includes roughly 490,000 distinct CDR3 sequences, with 13% to 15% observed a single time. Approximately 1% of the sample lies in the top ten.

This same sample was also taken into another study, of yellow fever vaccine responses in identical twins. As the second publication notes: The T cell response to vaccination in identical twins was reported by the authors to appear partly convergent and partly personalized. Focusing on identical twins, the study followed the T cell clones that responded to the vaccine, and did so with precision.

This receptor was identified in a woman between 18 and 30 years old in good health. The sequencing input was CD4+ T cells sorted from blood. The chain is encoded by TRBV7-8 joined to TRBJ2-3, with TRBD2 tentatively as D gene (6 bases match). The sequence in DNA is TGTGCCAGCAGCTTAACTGGCGGGGTCACAGATACGCAGTATTTT. Translated, it reads CASSLTGGVTDTQYF.